Listed below are T cell receptor beta chains from one sample, sequenced in a study of T cell responses to AZD1222 COVID-19 vaccine. Profiling relied on immunoSEQ multiplex PCR, and the TCRdb table lists in-frame clones only, not all of them. The table records about 150,000 clones, roughly nine tenths of them present only once. Sequencing was performed on peripheral blood, taken on day 0 of MenACWY control vaccination. Every receptor here comes from an adult in good health. The CDR3 runs from the conserved cysteine through the conserved F or W. A D gene is named only where the DNA matches it firmly. Some rows have no size entry. The others give once, few or many, or a class for an expanded clone.

J gene: TRBJ1-1; D gene: NA; V gene: TRBV19; clone size: NA; CDR3 protein: CASSIGMGDTEAFF; CDR3 DNA: TGTGCCAGTAGTATAGGTATGGGGGACACTGAAGCTTTCTTT
J gene: TRBJ2-3; D gene: NA; V gene: TRBV5-1; clone size: NA; CDR3 protein: CASSPQQLSTDTQYF; CDR3 DNA: TGCGCCAGCAGCCCCCAACAGCTTAGCACAGATACGCAGTATTTT
J gene: TRBJ1-1; D gene: NA; V gene: TRBV6-6; clone size: NA; CDR3 protein: CASRLRGTEAFF; CDR3 DNA: TGTGCCAGCAGACTAAGGGGCACTGAAGCTTTCTTT
J gene: TRBJ2-1; D gene: TRBD2; V gene: TRBV2; clone size: NA; CDR3 protein: CASLRMAGVFNEQFF; CDR3 DNA: TGTGCCAGCCTTCGGATGGCGGGAGTGTTCAATGAGCAGTTCTTC
J gene: TRBJ1-5; D gene: NA; V gene: TRBV28; clone size: NA; CDR3 protein: CASSRGGPNQPQHF; CDR3 DNA: TGTGCCAGCAGCCGAGGAGGACCTAATCAGCCCCAGCATTTT
J gene: TRBJ1-5; D gene: TRBD1; V gene: TRBV3-1/TRBV3-2; clone size: NA; CDR3 protein: CASSQQGGNQPQHF; CDR3 DNA: TGTGCCAGCAGCCAGCAGGGGGGAAATCAGCCCCAGCATTTT
J gene: TRBJ2-2; D gene: NA; V gene: TRBV6-5; clone size: once; CDR3 protein: CASSYRKLGGTGELFF; CDR3 DNA: TGTGCCAGCAGTTACAGGAAATTGGGGGGCACCGGGGAGCTGTTTTTT
J gene: TRBJ2-7; D gene: NA; V gene: TRBV2; clone size: NA; CDR3 protein: CASSERLTGEQYF; CDR3 DNA: TGTGCCAGCAGTGAAAGGTTAACGGGCGAGCAGTACTTC
J gene: TRBJ2-7; D gene: TRBD2; V gene: TRBV7-8; clone size: NA; CDR3 protein: CASSLGLAGGEQYF; CDR3 DNA: TGTGCCAGCAGCCTCGGACTAGCGGGAGGCGAGCAGTACTTC
J gene: TRBJ1-2; D gene: NA; V gene: TRBV29-1; clone size: few; CDR3 protein: CSVGQIYGYTF; CDR3 DNA: TGCAGCGTTGGGCAGATCTATGGCTACACCTTC
J gene: TRBJ2-1; D gene: NA; V gene: TRBV18; clone size: NA; CDR3 protein: CASSPEYEGEKRFF; CDR3 DNA: TGTGCCAGCTCACCAGAGTACGAGGGGGAAAAGCGGTTCTTC
J gene: TRBJ1-1; D gene: NA; V gene: TRBV7-9; clone size: few; CDR3 protein: CASSLEAGYREF; CDR3 DNA: TGTGCCAGCAGCTTAGAGGCAGGGTACAGGGAGTTT
J gene: TRBJ2-5; D gene: TRBD1; V gene: TRBV30; clone size: NA; CDR3 protein: CAWSKRQGSVETQYF; CDR3 DNA: TGTGCCTGGAGTAAGAGACAGGGGTCAGTAGAGACCCAGTACTTC
J gene: TRBJ2-1; D gene: NA; V gene: TRBV27; clone size: NA; CDR3 protein: CASRPWGQNEQFF; CDR3 DNA: TGTGCCAGCCGTCCCTGGGGGCAAAATGAGCAGTTCTTC
J gene: TRBJ1-3; D gene: NA; V gene: TRBV7-2; clone size: once; CDR3 protein: CASSLGGPGNTIYF; CDR3 DNA: TGTGCCAGCAGCTTGGGGGGCCCTGGAAACACCATATATTTT
J gene: TRBJ1-6; D gene: NA; V gene: TRBV10-3; clone size: NA; CDR3 protein: CAIKGGDYNSPLHF; CDR3 DNA: TGTGCCATCAAGGGCGGAGACTATAATTCACCCCTCCACTTT
J gene: TRBJ2-5; D gene: TRBD2; V gene: TRBV11-3; clone size: NA; CDR3 protein: CASSLRTSAPPETQYF; CDR3 DNA: TGTGCCAGCAGCCTACGGACTAGCGCCCCCCCAGAGACCCAGTACTTC
J gene: TRBJ2-6; D gene: TRBD2; V gene: TRBV24-1; clone size: NA; CDR3 protein: CATSAQGGSGANVLTF; CDR3 DNA: TGTGCCACCAGTGCCCAGGGAGGGTCTGGGGCCAACGTCCTGACTTTC
J gene: TRBJ1-6; D gene: NA; V gene: TRBV27; clone size: few; CDR3 protein: CASTVDLNSPLHF; CDR3 DNA: TGTGCCAGCACAGTTGATTTGAATTCACCCCTCCACTTT
J gene: TRBJ2-2; D gene: TRBD1; V gene: TRBV27; clone size: NA; CDR3 protein: CASSLSGPGGNTGELFF; CDR3 DNA: TGTGCCAGCAGTTTATCGGGGCCAGGGGGGAACACCGGGGAGCTGTTTTTT
J gene: TRBJ2-1; D gene: NA; V gene: TRBV6-2/TRBV6-3; clone size: NA; CDR3 protein: CASSYWGDYNEQFF; CDR3 DNA: TGTGCCAGCAGTTACTGGGGAGATTACAATGAGCAGTTCTTC
J gene: TRBJ2-1; D gene: NA; V gene: TRBV7-3; clone size: once; CDR3 protein: CASSLPRGGEQFF; CDR3 DNA: TGTGCCAGCAGCCTCCCACGGGGAGGTGAGCAGTTCTTC
J gene: TRBJ1-5; D gene: TRBD1; V gene: TRBV6-6; clone size: once; CDR3 protein: CATGGTGVNQPQHF; CDR3 DNA: TGTGCCACAGGCGGCACAGGGGTAAATCAGCCCCAGCATTTT
J gene: TRBJ2-2; D gene: TRBD2; V gene: TRBV7-2; clone size: once; CDR3 protein: CASSQGLVSTGELFF; CDR3 DNA: TGTGCCAGCAGCCAAGGACTAGTAAGCACCGGGGAGCTGTTTTTT
J gene: TRBJ1-5; D gene: NA; V gene: TRBV19; clone size: NA; CDR3 protein: CASSIDGSPNQPQHF; CDR3 DNA: TGTGCCAGTAGTATAGATGGCAGCCCGAATCAGCCCCAGCATTTT
J gene: TRBJ2-7; D gene: NA; V gene: TRBV11-3; clone size: NA; CDR3 protein: CASSEGRSAVYEQYF; CDR3 DNA: TGTGCCAGCAGCGAAGGGAGGTCAGCCGTCTACGAGCAGTACTTC
J gene: TRBJ1-4; D gene: NA; V gene: TRBV6-5; clone size: NA; CDR3 protein: CASSYSRGGEKLFF; CDR3 DNA: TGTGCCAGCAGTTACTCTAGGGGCGGCGAAAAACTGTTTTTT
J gene: TRBJ1-4; D gene: NA; V gene: TRBV5-1; clone size: NA; CDR3 protein: CASSLNVVGLNEKLFF; CDR3 DNA: TGCGCCAGCAGCTTGAACGTGGTCGGACTTAATGAAAAACTGTTTTTT
J gene: TRBJ1-3; D gene: NA; V gene: TRBV28; clone size: NA; CDR3 protein: CASSLFGGNTIYF; CDR3 DNA: TGTGCCAGCAGTTTATTCGGGGGAAACACCATATATTTT
J gene: TRBJ2-5; D gene: NA; V gene: TRBV7-9; clone size: NA; CDR3 protein: CASSLLRTMWGNQETQYF; CDR3 DNA: TGTGCCAGCAGCTTATTACGTACGATGTGGGGCAACCAAGAGACCCAGTACTTC
J gene: TRBJ2-5; D gene: TRBD1; V gene: TRBV10-3; clone size: NA; CDR3 protein: CAISPDRGGKTQYF; CDR3 DNA: TGTGCCATCAGTCCGGACAGGGGCGGGAAGACCCAGTACTTC
J gene: TRBJ1-3; D gene: NA; V gene: TRBV9; clone size: NA; CDR3 protein: CASSVAVGGNTIYF; CDR3 DNA: TGTGCCAGCAGCGTAGCAGTTGGGGGAAACACCATATATTTT
J gene: TRBJ2-5; D gene: TRBD1; V gene: TRBV18; clone size: NA; CDR3 protein: CASSADRAGREETQYF; CDR3 DNA: TGTGCCAGCTCGGCGGACAGGGCAGGGCGAGAGGAGACCCAGTACTTC
J gene: TRBJ1-5; D gene: NA; V gene: TRBV4-1; clone size: NA; CDR3 protein: CASSEDGSNQPQHF; CDR3 DNA: TGCGCCAGCAGCGAGGACGGTAGCAATCAGCCCCAGCATTTT
J gene: TRBJ2-7; D gene: NA; V gene: TRBV15; clone size: NA; CDR3 protein: CATSREQSASYEQYF; CDR3 DNA: TGTGCCACCAGCAGAGAACAGTCGGCCAGCTACGAGCAGTACTTC
J gene: TRBJ1-2; D gene: NA; V gene: TRBV7-8; clone size: NA; CDR3 protein: CASSFRRTENYGYTF; CDR3 DNA: TGTGCCAGCAGCTTCCGCCGGACAGAGAACTATGGCTACACCTTC
J gene: TRBJ1-2; D gene: NA; V gene: TRBV10-3; clone size: NA; CDR3 protein: CAISADLNPHGYTF; CDR3 DNA: TGTGCCATCAGTGCCGACTTAAATCCCCATGGCTACACCTTC
J gene: TRBJ1-1; D gene: NA; V gene: TRBV18; clone size: NA; CDR3 protein: CASSSGIDTEAFF; CDR3 DNA: TGTGCCAGCTCGTCAGGGATCGACACTGAAGCTTTCTTT
J gene: TRBJ1-6; D gene: TRBD1; V gene: TRBV6-5; clone size: NA; CDR3 protein: CASIRGQESLHF; CDR3 DNA: TGTGCCAGCATCAGGGGACAGGAATCCCTCCACTTT
J gene: TRBJ2-5; D gene: TRBD2; V gene: TRBV24-1; clone size: NA; CDR3 protein: CATSDFRLAGVETQYF; CDR3 DNA: TGTGCCACCAGTGATTTTCGGCTAGCGGGAGTAGAGACCCAGTACTTC
J gene: TRBJ1-2; D gene: NA; V gene: TRBV5-1; clone size: few; CDR3 protein: CASSIGGENYGYTF; CDR3 DNA: TGCGCCAGCAGCATCGGGGGGGAAAACTATGGCTACACCTTC
J gene: TRBJ1-2; D gene: TRBD1; V gene: TRBV6-5; clone size: few; CDR3 protein: CASSRDRGSYGYTF; CDR3 DNA: TGTGCCAGCAGCCGCGACAGGGGTAGCTATGGCTACACCTTC
J gene: TRBJ2-5; D gene: NA; V gene: TRBV11-1; clone size: NA; CDR3 protein: CASSSRYEETQYF; CDR3 DNA: TGTGCCAGCAGCTCCCGTTATGAGGAGACCCAGTACTTC
J gene: TRBJ1-5; D gene: NA; V gene: TRBV6-2/TRBV6-3; clone size: NA; CDR3 protein: CASSSGTYSAPYQPQHF; CDR3 DNA: TGTGCCAGCAGCAGTGGGACATATTCGGCCCCTTATCAGCCCCAGCATTTT
J gene: TRBJ1-2; D gene: NA; V gene: TRBV6-5; clone size: NA; CDR3 protein: CASTDMGPPFFGYTF; CDR3 DNA: TGTGCCAGCACAGACATGGGACCGCCTTTTTTTGGCTACACCTTC
J gene: TRBJ1-3; D gene: NA; V gene: TRBV6-2/TRBV6-3; clone size: few; CDR3 protein: CASSFQGFSGNTIYF; CDR3 DNA: TGTGCCAGCAGTTTTCAGGGGTTCTCTGGAAACACCATATATTTT
J gene: TRBJ1-1; D gene: NA; V gene: TRBV5-4; clone size: NA; CDR3 protein: CASTYNNGNTEAFF; CDR3 DNA: TGTGCCAGCACTTACAATAACGGGAACACTGAAGCTTTCTTT
J gene: TRBJ1-2; D gene: NA; V gene: TRBV28; clone size: NA; CDR3 protein: CAHTRNFNYGYTF; CDR3 DNA: TGTGCCCATACTCGGAACTTTAACTATGGCTACACCTTC
J gene: TRBJ1-1; D gene: NA; V gene: TRBV6-6; clone size: NA; CDR3 protein: CASSATVEAFF; CDR3 DNA: TGTGCCAGCAGCGCCACCGTGGAAGCTTTCTTT